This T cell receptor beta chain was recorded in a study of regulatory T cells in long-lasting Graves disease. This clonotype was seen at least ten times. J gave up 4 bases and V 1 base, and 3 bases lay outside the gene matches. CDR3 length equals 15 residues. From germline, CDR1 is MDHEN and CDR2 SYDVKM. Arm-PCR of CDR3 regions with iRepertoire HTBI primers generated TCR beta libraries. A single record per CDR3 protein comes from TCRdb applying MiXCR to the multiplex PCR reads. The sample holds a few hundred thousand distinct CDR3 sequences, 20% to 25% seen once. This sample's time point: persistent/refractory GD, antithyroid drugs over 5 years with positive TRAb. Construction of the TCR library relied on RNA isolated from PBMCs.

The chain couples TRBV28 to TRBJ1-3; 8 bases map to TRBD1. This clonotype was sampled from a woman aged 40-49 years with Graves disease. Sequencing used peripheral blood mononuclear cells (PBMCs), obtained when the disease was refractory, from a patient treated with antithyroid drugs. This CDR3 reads CASSLYQGAGNTIYF. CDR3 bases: TGTGCCAGCAGTTTATATCAGGGGGCCGGAAACACCATATATTTT.